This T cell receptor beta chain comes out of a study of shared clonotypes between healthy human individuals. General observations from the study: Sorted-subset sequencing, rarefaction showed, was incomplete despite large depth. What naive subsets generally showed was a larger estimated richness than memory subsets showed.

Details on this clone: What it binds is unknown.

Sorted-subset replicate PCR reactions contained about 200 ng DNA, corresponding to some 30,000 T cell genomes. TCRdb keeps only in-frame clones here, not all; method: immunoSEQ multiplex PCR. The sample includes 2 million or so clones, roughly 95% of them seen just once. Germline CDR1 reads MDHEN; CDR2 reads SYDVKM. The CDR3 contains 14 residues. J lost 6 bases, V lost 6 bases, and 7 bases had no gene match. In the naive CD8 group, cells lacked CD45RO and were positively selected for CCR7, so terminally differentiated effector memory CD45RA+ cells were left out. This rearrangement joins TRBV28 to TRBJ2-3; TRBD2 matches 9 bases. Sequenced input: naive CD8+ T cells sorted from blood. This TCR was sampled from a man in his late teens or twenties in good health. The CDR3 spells CASRQSGGRDTQYF. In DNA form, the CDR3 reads TGTGCCAGCAGGCAGAGCGGGGGGAGGGATACGCAGTATTTT.